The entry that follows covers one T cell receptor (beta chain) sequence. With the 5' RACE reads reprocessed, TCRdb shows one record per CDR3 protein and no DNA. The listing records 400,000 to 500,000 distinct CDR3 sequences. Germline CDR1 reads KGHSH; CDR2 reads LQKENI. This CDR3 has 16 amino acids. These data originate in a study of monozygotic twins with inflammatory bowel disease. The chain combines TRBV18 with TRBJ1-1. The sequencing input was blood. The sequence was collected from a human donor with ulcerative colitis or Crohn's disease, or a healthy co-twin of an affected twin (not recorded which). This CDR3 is CASSTGGWQGDTEAFF.